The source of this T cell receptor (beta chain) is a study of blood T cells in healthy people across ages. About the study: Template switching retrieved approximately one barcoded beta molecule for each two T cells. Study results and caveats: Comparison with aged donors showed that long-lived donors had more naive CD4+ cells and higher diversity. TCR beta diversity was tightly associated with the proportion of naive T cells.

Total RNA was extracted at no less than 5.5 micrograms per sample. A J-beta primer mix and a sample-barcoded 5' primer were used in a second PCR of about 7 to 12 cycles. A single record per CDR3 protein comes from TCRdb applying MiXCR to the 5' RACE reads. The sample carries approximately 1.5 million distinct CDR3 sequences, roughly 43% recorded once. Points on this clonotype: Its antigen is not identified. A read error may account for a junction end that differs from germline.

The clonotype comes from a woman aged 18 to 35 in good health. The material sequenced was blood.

The CDR3 sequence: CAGSQNSQGPDTQYF. The CDR3, as DNA: TGTGCCGGCTCCCAAAACTCACAGGGTCCAGATACGCAGTATTTT. The V gene is TRBV18, the J gene TRBJ2-3; D might be TRBD1 (6 bases). This CDR3 comprises 15 residues. Germline V gives CDR1 KGHSH, CDR2 LQKENI.